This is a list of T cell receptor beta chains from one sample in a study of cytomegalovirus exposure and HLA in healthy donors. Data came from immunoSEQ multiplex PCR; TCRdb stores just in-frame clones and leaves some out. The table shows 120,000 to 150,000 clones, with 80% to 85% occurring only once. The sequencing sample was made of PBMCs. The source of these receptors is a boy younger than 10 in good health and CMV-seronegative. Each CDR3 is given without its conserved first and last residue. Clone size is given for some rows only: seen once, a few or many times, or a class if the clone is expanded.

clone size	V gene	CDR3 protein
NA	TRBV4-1	ASSQEVDTRDNEQF
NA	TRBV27	ASSWTVNTAAF
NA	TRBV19	ASTSTTGAGTGELF
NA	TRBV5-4	ASSLSGGPYEQY
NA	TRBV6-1	ASRRDRGNDEQY
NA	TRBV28	ASSLGDSGGY
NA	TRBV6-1	ASSESDRGWETQY
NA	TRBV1	TSHPMGGRKNIQY
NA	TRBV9	ASSGGVGQGTDEQY
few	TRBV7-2	ASSFSFGGVKNIQY
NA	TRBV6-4	ASSAGQGTDTQY
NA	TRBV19	ASSILGGTNNEQF
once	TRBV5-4	ASSLDSGNEADTQY
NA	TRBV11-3	ASSLSYPGTGGREENTIY